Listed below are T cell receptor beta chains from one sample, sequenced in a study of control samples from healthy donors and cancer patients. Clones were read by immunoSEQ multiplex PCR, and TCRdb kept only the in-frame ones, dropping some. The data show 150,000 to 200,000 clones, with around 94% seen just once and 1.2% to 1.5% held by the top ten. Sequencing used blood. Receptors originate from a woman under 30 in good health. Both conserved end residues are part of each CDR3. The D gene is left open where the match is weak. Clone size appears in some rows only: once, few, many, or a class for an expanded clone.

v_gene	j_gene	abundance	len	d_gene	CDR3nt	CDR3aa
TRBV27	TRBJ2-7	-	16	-	TGTGCCAGCAGTTCCCCCTCGGCGGAGAGCTCCTACGAGCAGTACTTC	CASSSPSAESSYEQYF
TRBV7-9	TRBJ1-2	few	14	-	TGTGCCAGCAGTCCCCGGTCCGGTATCTATGGCTACACCTTC	CASSPRSGIYGYTF
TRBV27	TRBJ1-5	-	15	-	TGTGCCAGCAAACGGGCAGGGGATAGCAATCAGCCCCAGCATTTT	CASKRAGDSNQPQHF
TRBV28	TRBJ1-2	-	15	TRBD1	TGTGCCAGCAGTTTGTCGGGACAGGGGATCTATGGCTACACCTTC	CASSLSGQGIYGYTF
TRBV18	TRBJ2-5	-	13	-	TGTGCCAGCTCACCACTAGTTCTAGAGACCCAGTACTTC	CASSPLVLETQYF
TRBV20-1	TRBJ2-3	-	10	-	TGCAGTGCCTGGGACCCTCTGGAGTATTTT	CSAWDPLEYF
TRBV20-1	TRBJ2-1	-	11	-	TGCAGTGCTAGGAGGGATGATGAGCAGTTCTTC	CSARRDDEQFF
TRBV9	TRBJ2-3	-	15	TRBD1	TGTGCCAGCAGCGCTACAGGGGGACCCACAGATACGCAGTATTTT	CASSATGGPTDTQYF
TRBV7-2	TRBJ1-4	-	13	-	TGTGCCAGCAGCTTACGTGCGGGCGAAAAACTGTTTTTT	CASSLRAGEKLFF
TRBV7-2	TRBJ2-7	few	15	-	TGTGCCAGCAGTCTGAGGTTGGGGGCCGGCTACGAGCAGTACTTC	CASSLRLGAGYEQYF
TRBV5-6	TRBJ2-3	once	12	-	TGTGCCAGCAGCTTGTGGGGAGATACGCAGTATTTT	CASSLWGDTQYF
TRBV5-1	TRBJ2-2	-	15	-	TGCGCCAGCAGCTCGTCCCTGGCCGAGACCGGGGAGCTGTTTTTT	CASSSSLAETGELFF
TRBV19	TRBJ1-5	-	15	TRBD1	TGTGCCAGTAGTTCCCGACAGGGGGCAAATCAGCCCCAGCATTTT	CASSSRQGANQPQHF
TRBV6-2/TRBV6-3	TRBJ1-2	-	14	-	TGTGCCAGCAGCCGCCAGGGGACTAACTATGGCTACACCTTC	CASSRQGTNYGYTF
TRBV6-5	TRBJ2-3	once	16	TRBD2	TGTGCCAGCAGTTGGGTAGCGGGGGGGCTCACAGATACGCAGTATTTT	CASSWVAGGLTDTQYF
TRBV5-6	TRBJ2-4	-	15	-	TGTGCCAGCAGGGGTGACCAAGGACCCTTAAACATTCAGTACTTC	CASRGDQGPLNIQYF
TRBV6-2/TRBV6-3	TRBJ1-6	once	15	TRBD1	TGTGCCAGCAGTTTAACAGGGGGGGGCAATTCACCCCTCCACTTT	CASSLTGGGNSPLHF
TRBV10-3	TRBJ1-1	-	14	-	TGTGCCATCAGTGAGTCGGGCAGAAGGACTGAAGCTTTCTTT	CAISESGRRTEAFF
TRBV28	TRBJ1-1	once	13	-	TGTGCCAGCACGAGACAGAGTAGAGCTGAAGCTTTCTTT	CASTRQSRAEAFF